One and the same sample provided the 11 T cell receptor beta chains below, sequenced in a study of shared clonotypes between healthy human individuals. As defined, naive CD8 cells were CD45RO-negative and positively selected for CCR7, with terminally differentiated effector memory CD45RA+ cells excluded. Sequenced by immunoSEQ multiplex PCR; TCRdb stores in-frame clones only, minus some. This sample has approximately 2,200,000 clones, with approximately 94% found just once. Sequenced sample: naive CD8+ T cells from PBMCs. These receptors were obtained from a man between 18 and 29 years old in good health. Some clones in this sample may be carry-over from other donors' samples.

The V and J genes are TRBV19 and TRBJ1-3; no clear D. This CDR3 comprises 17 residues. The germline CDR1 and CDR2 sequences are LNHDA and SQIVND (reference sequence). The germline V and J ends were trimmed by 2 bases and 0 bases, with 14 bases remaining between them. The CDR3 spells CASSIWRPLPSGNTIYF. In DNA form, the CDR3 reads TGTGCCAGTAGTATATGGCGACCTCTACCCTCTGGAAACACCATATATTTT. The complete variable domain, with remaining parts taken from reference TRBV19 and TRBJ1-3, reads DGGITQSPKYLFRKEGQNVTLSCEQNLNHDAMYWYRQDPGQGLRLIYYSQIVNDFQKGDIAEGYSVSREKKESFPLTVTSAQKNPTAFYLCASSIWRPLPSGNTIYFGEGSWLTVV.

The chain has TRBV25-1 and TRBJ2-2; D not certain. Germline V lookup: CDR1 MGHDK, CDR2 SYGVNS. This CDR3 region has 13 residues. V dropped 6 bases and J dropped 2 bases, with 7 bases sitting between them. For the CDR3, the DNA is TGTGCCAGCAGGACGGCTAACACCGGGGAGCTGTTTTTT. As protein: CASRTANTGELFF.

The chain employs TRBV29-1 and TRBJ1-2; D not certain. This CDR3 is 15 amino acids long. The germline V and J ends were trimmed by 5 bases and 1 base, with 17 bases remaining between them. Germline V CDR1 and CDR2: SQVTM, ANQGSEA. This chain's CDR3 is CSVHEIAVGNYGYTF. DNA for the CDR3: TGCAGCGTTCATGAAATAGCAGTTGGTAACTATGGCTACACCTTC.

To note about this clone: The sample has other DNA sequences that encode this CDR3 too. The chain links TRBV27 to TRBJ2-1; D unclear. The germline CDR1 and CDR2 sequences are MNHEY and SMNVEV (reference sequence). The V gene lost 3 bases and the J gene lost 2 bases, with 8 bases spanning the gap. The CDR3 has 14 residues. CDR3 sequence (DNA): TGTGCCAGCAGTTTTGGTCTAACCTACAATGAGCAGTTCTTC. Protein sequence: CASSFGLTYNEQFF.

The J gene is TRBJ2-1, the V gene TRBV6-1, with 7 bases lining up with TRBD2. The germline V gene has CDR1 MNHNS and CDR2 SASEGT. The CDR3 runs 17 residues. Unmatched junction bases numbered 11, after V lost 0 bases and J lost 6 bases. The CDR3 reads CASSEAGTTIVANEQFF. The CDR3 DNA follows: TGTGCCAGCAGTGAAGCCGGGACTACCATAGTCGCCAATGAGCAGTTCTTC.

This sequence joins TRBV7-9 and TRBJ1-5; D might be TRBD1 (5 bases). Per germline, CDR1 SEHNR and CDR2 FQNEAQ (reference sequence). V was pared by 7 bases and J by 0 bases, with 13 bases between. The CDR3 covers 15 residues. The CDR3 sequence: CASNTDRDSNQPQHF. DNA of the CDR3: TGTGCCAGCAACACTGACAGAGATAGCAATCAGCCCCAGCATTTT.

The chain joins TRBV5-1 to TRBJ2-7; D ambiguous. V lost 4 bases and J 0 bases, leaving 14 bases between the germline ends. CDR1 SGHRS and CDR2 YFSETQ come from the germline V gene. This CDR3 has 15 amino acids. Here the CDR3 DNA reads TGCGCCAGCAGCCCGGGTGTTTTAGGCTCCTACGAGCAGTACTTC. Protein: CASSPGVLGSYEQYF.

The chain carries TRBV7-6 and TRBJ2-7, with a weak D call TRBD2 (6 bases). Germline-derived CDR1 and CDR2 are SGHVS and FNYEAQ. V was cut by 0 bases and J by 3 bases, with 15 bases left in between. This CDR3 has 16 residues. CDR3 loop: CASSLAVRGKSYEQYF. In DNA form, the CDR3 reads TGTGCCAGCAGCTTAGCCGTACGGGGGAAAAGCTACGAGCAGTACTTC. Based on the CDR3 plus reference TRBV7-6 and TRBJ2-7, the full variable domain is GAGVSQSPRYKVTKRGQDVALRCDPISGHVSLYWYRQALGQGPEFLTYFNYEAQQDKSGLPNDRFSAERPEGSISTLTIQRTEQRDSAMYRCASSLAVRGKSYEQYFGPGTRLTVT.

The rearrangement links TRBV27 to TRBJ2-7; 12 bases fit TRBD2. The V gene end was trimmed by 3 bases and the J gene end by 6 bases; junction bases not matched to a gene: 9. Germline V gene sequence: CDR1 MNHEY, CDR2 SMNVEV (reference sequence). This CDR3 has 16 amino acids. The CDR3 nucleotides are TGTGCCAGCAGTTTCACCCTAGCGGGAGGGCCGCGCGAGCAGTACTTC. Translating gives CASSFTLAGGPREQYF.

The rearrangement links TRBV14 to TRBJ1-2, with 7 bases identical to TRBD1. Germline V gene data show CDR1 as SGHDN and CDR2 as FVKESK. This CDR3 has 17 amino acids. After removal of 1 base from V and 3 bases from J, the junction contained 11 bases not matched to a gene. The DNA for the CDR3 is TGTGCCAGCAGCCAAGGCCCGAGGAGGGGGCTTGACTATGGCTACACCTTC. Protein product: CASSQGPRRGLDYGYTF.

CDR3 sequence (DNA): TGTGCCAGCTCACCATCTGTGACAGGGCCGGACTGGGAGCAGTTCTTC. It encodes CASSPSVTGPDWEQFF. This chain uses TRBV18 with TRBJ2-1; 7 bases line up with TRBD1. With 2 bases clipped from V and 10 bases from J, the junction kept 14 bases outside the gene matches. The V gene's germline CDR1 is KGHSH and CDR2 LQKENI. The CDR3 has 16 residues.